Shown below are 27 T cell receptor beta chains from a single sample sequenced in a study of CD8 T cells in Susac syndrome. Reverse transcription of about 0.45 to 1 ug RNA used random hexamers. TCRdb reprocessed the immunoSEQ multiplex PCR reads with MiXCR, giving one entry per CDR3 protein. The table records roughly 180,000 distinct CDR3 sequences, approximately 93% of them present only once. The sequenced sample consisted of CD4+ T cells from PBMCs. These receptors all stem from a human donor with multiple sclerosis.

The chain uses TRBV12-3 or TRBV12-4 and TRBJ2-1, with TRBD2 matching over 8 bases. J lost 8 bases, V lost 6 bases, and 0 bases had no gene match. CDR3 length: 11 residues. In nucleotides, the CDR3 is TGTGCCAGCAGCGGGGGGGATGAGCAGTTCTTC. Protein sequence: CASSGGDEQFF.

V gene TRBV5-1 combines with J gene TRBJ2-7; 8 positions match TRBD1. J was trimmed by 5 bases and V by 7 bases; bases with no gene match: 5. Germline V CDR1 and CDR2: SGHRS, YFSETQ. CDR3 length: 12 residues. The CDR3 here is CASGQGNDEQYF. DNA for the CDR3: TGCGCCAGCGGACAGGGAAACGACGAGCAGTACTTC.

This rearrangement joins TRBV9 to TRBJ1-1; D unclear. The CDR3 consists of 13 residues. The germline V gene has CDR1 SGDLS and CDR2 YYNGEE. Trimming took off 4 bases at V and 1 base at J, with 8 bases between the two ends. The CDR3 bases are TGTGCCAGCAGCCAAAATTGGAACACTGAAGCTTTCTTT. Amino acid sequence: CASSQNWNTEAFF.

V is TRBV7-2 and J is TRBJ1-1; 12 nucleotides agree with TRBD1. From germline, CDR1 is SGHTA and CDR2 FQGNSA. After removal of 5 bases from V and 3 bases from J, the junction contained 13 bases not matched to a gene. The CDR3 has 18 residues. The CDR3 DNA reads TGTGCCAGCAGCGGTCCCGGGACAGGGGGCCTTTTGGACACTGAAGCTTTCTTT. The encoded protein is CASSGPGTGGLLDTEAFF. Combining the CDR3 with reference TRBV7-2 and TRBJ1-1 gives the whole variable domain GAGVSQSPSNKVTEKGKDVELRCDPISGHTALYWYRQSLGQGLEFLIYFQGNSAPDKSGLPSDRFSAERTGGSVSTLTIQRTQQEDSAVYLCASSGPGTGGLLDTEAFFGQGTRLTVV.

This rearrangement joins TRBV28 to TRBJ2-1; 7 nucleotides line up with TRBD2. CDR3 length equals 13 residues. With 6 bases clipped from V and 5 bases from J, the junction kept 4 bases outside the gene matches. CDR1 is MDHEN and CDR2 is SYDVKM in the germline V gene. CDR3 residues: CASRAGSNNEQFF. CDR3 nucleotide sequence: TGTGCCAGCAGAGCGGGGAGCAACAATGAGCAGTTCTTC.

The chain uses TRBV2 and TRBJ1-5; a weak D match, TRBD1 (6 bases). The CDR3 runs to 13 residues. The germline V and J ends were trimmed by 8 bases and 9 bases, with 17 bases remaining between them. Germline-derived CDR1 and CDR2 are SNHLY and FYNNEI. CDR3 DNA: TGTGCCAGCGGGGTTAACAGGGATGGGCCCCAGCATTTT. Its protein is CASGVNRDGPQHF.

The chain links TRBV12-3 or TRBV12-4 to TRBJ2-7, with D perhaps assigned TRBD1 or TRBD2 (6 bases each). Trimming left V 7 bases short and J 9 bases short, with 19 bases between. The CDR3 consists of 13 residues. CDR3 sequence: CASNPRGVGSQYF. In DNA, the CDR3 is TGTGCCAGCAACCCTAGGGGGGTAGGGTCGCAGTACTTC.

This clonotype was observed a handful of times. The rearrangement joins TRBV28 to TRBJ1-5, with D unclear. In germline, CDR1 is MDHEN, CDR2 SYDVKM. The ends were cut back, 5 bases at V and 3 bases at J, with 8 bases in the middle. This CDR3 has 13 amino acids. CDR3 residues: CASSLSFNQPQHF. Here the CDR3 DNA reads TGTGCCAGCAGTCTCAGTTTCAATCAGCCCCAGCATTTT.

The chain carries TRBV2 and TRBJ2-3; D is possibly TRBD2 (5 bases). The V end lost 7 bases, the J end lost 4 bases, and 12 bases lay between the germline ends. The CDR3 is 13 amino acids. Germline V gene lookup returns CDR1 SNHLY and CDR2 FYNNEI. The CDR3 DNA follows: TGTGCCAGCAAGTATGAGGGTGCAGATACGCAGTATTTT. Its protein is CASKYEGADTQYF.

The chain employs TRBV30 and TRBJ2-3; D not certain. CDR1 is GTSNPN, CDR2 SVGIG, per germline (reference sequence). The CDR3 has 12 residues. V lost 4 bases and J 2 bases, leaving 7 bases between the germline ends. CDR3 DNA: TGTGCCTGGATTAAAAACACAGATACGCAGTATTTT. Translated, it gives CAWIKNTDTQYF. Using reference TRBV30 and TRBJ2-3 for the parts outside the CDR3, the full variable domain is SQTIHQWPATLVQPVGSPLSLECTVEGTSNPNLYWYRQAAGRGLQLLFYSVGIGQISSEVPQNLSASRPQDRQFILSSKKLLLSDSGFYLCAWIKNTDTQYFGPGTRLTVL.

CDR3 loop: CASSLGTSGTLQETQYF. The CDR3 DNA reads as TGCGCCAGCAGCTTGGGGACTAGCGGGACGCTCCAAGAGACCCAGTACTTC. The V gene is TRBV5-1, the J gene TRBJ2-5; 12 bases agree with TRBD2. Germline V CDR1 and CDR2: SGHRS, YFSETQ. Losses at the gene ends were 0 bases for V and 1 base for J; bases not matched to a gene: 4. The CDR3 contains 17 residues.

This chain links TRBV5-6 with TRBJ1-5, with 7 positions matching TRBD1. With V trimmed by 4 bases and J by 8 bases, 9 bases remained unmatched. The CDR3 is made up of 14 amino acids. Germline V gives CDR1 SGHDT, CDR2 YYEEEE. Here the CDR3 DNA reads TGTGCCAGCAGCCTACGACAGGGAAGGGAGCCCCAGCATTTT. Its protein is CASSLRQGREPQHF.

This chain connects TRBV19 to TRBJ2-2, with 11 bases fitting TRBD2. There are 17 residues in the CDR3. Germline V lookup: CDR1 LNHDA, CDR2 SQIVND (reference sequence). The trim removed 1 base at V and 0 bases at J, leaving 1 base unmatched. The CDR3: CASSIVAGGPNTGELFF. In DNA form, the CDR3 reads TGTGCCAGTAGTATAGTAGCGGGAGGGCCGAACACCGGGGAGCTGTTTTTT.

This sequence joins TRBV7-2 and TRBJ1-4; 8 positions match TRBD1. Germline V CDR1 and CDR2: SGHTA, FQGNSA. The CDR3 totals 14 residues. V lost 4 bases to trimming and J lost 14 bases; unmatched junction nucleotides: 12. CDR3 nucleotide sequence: TGTGCCAGCAGCTCCCGGACAGGGAGGGGACAGCTGTTTTTT. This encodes CASSSRTGRGQLFF.

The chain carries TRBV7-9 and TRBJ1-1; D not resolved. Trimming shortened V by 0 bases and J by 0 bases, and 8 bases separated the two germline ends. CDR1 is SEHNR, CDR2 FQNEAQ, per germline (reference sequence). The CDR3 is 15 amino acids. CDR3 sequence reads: CASSLAFGVNTEAFF. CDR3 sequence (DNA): TGTGCCAGCAGCTTAGCCTTCGGGGTGAACACTGAAGCTTTCTTT.

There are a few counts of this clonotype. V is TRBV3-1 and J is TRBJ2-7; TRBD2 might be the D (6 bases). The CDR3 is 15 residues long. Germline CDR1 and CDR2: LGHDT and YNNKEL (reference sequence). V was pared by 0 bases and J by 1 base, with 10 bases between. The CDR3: CASSQDPGLSYEQYF. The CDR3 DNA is TGTGCCAGCAGCCAAGATCCAGGACTATCCTACGAGCAGTACTTC.

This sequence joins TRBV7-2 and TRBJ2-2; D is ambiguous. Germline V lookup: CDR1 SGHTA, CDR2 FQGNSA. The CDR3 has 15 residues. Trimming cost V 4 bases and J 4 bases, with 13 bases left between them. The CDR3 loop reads CASSYTGPTTGELFF. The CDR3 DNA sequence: TGTGCCAGCAGCTATACTGGGCCCACCACCGGGGAGCTGTTTTTT.

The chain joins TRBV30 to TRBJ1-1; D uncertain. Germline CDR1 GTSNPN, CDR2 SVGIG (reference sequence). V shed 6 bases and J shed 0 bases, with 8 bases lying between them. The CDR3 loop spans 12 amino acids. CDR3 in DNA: TGTGCCTGCATTACAGTGAACACTGAAGCTTTCTTT. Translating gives CACITVNTEAFF.

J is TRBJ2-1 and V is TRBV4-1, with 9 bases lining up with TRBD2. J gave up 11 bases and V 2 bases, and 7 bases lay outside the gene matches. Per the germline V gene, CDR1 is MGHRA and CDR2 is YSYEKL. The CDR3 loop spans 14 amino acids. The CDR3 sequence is CASSQPDASGKQFF. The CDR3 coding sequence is TGCGCCAGCAGCCAACCTGACGCTAGCGGGAAGCAGTTCTTC.

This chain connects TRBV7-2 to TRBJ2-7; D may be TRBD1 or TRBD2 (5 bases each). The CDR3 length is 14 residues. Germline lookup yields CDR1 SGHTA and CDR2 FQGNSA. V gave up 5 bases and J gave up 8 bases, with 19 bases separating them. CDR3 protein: CASSKYRDGEKQYF. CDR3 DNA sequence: TGTGCCAGCAGCAAGTACCGGGACGGCGAGAAGCAGTACTTC.

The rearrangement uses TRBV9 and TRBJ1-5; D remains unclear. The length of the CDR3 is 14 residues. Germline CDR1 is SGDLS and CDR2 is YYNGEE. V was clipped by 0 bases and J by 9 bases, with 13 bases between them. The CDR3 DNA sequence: TGTGCCAGCAGCGTAGATGCAGAGACTCGGCCCCAGCATTTT. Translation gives CASSVDAETRPQHF.

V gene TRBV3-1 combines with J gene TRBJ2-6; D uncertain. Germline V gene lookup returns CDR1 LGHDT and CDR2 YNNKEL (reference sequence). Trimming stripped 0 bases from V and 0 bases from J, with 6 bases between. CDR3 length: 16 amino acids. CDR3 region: CASSQDLGSGANVLTF. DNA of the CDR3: TGTGCCAGCAGCCAAGATTTGGGCTCTGGGGCCAACGTCCTGACTTTC.

The CDR3: CAISEVGLNQPQHF. The CDR3 coding sequence is TGTGCCATCAGTGAAGTTGGACTTAATCAGCCCCAGCATTTT. The chain links TRBV10-3 to TRBJ1-5; D is undetermined. V lost 3 bases and J lost 4, with 10 bases in between. CDR1 and CDR2 (germline): ENHRY, SYGVKD. CDR3 length: 14 residues.

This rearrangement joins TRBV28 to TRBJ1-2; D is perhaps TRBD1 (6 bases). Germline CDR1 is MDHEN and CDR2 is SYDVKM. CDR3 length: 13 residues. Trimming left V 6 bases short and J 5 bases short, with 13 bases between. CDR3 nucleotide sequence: TGTGCCAGCAGGCAACAGGGAGGGTATGGCTACACCTTC. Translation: CASRQQGGYGYTF.

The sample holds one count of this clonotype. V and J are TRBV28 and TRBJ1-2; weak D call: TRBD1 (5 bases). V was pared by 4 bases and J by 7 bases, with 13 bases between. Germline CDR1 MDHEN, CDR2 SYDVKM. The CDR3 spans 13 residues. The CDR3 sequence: CASSSGRRGGYTF. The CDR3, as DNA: TGTGCCAGCAGTTCGGGCAGGAGGGGTGGCTACACCTTC.

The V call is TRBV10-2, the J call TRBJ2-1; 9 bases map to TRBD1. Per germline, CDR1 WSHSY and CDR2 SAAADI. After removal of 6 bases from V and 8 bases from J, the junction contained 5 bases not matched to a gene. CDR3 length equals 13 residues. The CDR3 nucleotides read TGCGCCAGCAGGCCGGGACAGGGCGATGAGCAGTTCTTC. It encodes CASRPGQGDEQFF.

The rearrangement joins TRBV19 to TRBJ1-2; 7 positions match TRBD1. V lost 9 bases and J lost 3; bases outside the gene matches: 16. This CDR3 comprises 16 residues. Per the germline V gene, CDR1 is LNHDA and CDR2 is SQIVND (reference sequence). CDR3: CASSINPTGSDYGYTF. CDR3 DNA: TGTGCCAGCTCAATTAACCCGACAGGGAGCGACTATGGCTACACCTTC.